Listed below are T cell receptor beta chains from one sample, sequenced in a study of shared clonotypes between healthy human individuals. The protocol was immunoSEQ multiplex PCR, while the TCRdb copy is restricted to in-frame clones and leaves out a portion. This repertoire shows 2 million to 2.5 million clones, approximately 94% found once; its top ten account for approximately 0.13%. Specimen: naive CD4+ T cells sorted from blood. The receptor set was obtained from a man aged 18 to 29 in good health. CDR3s include the opening cysteine and the closing phenylalanine or tryptophan. Fields, in order: J gene, V gene, D gene, clone size, CDR3 DNA, CDR3 protein. D genes are given only for firm matches. Expanded clones get a size class; other rows say once, few or many, or leave the size out.

j_gene: TRBJ2-3; v_gene: TRBV29-1; d_gene: .; abundance: .; CDR3nt: TGCAGCGTGACTGGGGGGTCAGGGGGCACAGATACGCAGTATTTT; CDR3aa: CSVTGGSGGTDTQYF
j_gene: TRBJ1-3; v_gene: TRBV6-4; d_gene: .; abundance: few; CDR3nt: TGTGCCAGCAGCCGTACAATCTCTGGAAACACCATATATTTT; CDR3aa: CASSRTISGNTIYF
j_gene: TRBJ2-5; v_gene: TRBV6-5; d_gene: .; abundance: once; CDR3nt: TGTGCCAGCAGTTACTCGGGGTTATCACGGGAGACCCAGTACTTC; CDR3aa: CASSYSGLSRETQYF
j_gene: TRBJ2-1; v_gene: TRBV18; d_gene: TRBD2; abundance: .; CDR3nt: TGTGCCAGCTCACCGGCGATTCTAGCGGGGGTCAATGAGCAGTTCTTC; CDR3aa: CASSPAILAGVNEQFF
j_gene: TRBJ1-2; v_gene: TRBV10-1; d_gene: TRBD1; abundance: .; CDR3nt: TGCGCCAGCAGCGCAGGACAGGGGTATGGCTACACCTTC; CDR3aa: CASSAGQGYGYTF
j_gene: TRBJ1-6; v_gene: TRBV6-5; d_gene: TRBD1; abundance: once; CDR3nt: TGTGCCAGCAGTGCCGGGACAGGGGGCATTTCACCCCTCCACTTT; CDR3aa: CASSAGTGGISPLHF
j_gene: TRBJ2-2; v_gene: TRBV5-1; d_gene: .; abundance: .; CDR3nt: TGCGCCAGCAGCTTGGAACTCAACACCGGGGAGCTGTTTTTT; CDR3aa: CASSLELNTGELFF
j_gene: TRBJ2-1; v_gene: TRBV4-1; d_gene: TRBD2; abundance: .; CDR3nt: TGCGCCAGCAGCCACGTAGGACTAGCGGGGGGTGGTGAGCAGTTCTTC; CDR3aa: CASSHVGLAGGGEQFF
j_gene: TRBJ2-3; v_gene: TRBV11-2; d_gene: .; abundance: .; CDR3nt: TGTGCCAGCAGCTTAGGTGGTAACCGGGGCACAGATACGCAGTATTTT; CDR3aa: CASSLGGNRGTDTQYF
j_gene: TRBJ1-6; v_gene: TRBV28; d_gene: .; abundance: .; CDR3nt: TGTGCCAGCGCCGGGGAGTATAATTCACCCCTCCACTTT; CDR3aa: CASAGEYNSPLHF
j_gene: TRBJ1-4; v_gene: TRBV30; d_gene: .; abundance: .; CDR3nt: TGTGCCTGGAGGGGATTGTTGGGGCAGGTATCCACAAAACTGTTTTTT; CDR3aa: CAWRGLLGQVSTKLFF
j_gene: TRBJ2-7; v_gene: TRBV4-2; d_gene: TRBD1; abundance: .; CDR3nt: TGTGCCAGCAGCCAAGATTTCGGACAGGGGACCTACGAGCAGTACTTC; CDR3aa: CASSQDFGQGTYEQYF
j_gene: TRBJ2-7; v_gene: TRBV7-9; d_gene: TRBD1; abundance: .; CDR3nt: TGTGCCAGCAGTTACAGGGGAACCTACGAGCAGTACTTC; CDR3aa: CASSYRGTYEQYF
j_gene: TRBJ2-7; v_gene: TRBV7-9; d_gene: .; abundance: .; CDR3nt: TGTGCCAGCAGCTTACCCCCGTTAGTTGGCGGGGAGCAGTACTTC; CDR3aa: CASSLPPLVGGEQYF
j_gene: TRBJ1-1; v_gene: TRBV28; d_gene: TRBD1; abundance: .; CDR3nt: TGTGCCAGCAGTCTGGACAGGGGCATGAACACTGAAGCTTTCTTT; CDR3aa: CASSLDRGMNTEAFF
j_gene: TRBJ2-2; v_gene: TRBV18; d_gene: .; abundance: once; CDR3nt: TGTGCCAGCTCACTCTTATCGAACACCGGGGAGCTGTTTTTT; CDR3aa: CASSLLSNTGELFF
j_gene: TRBJ1-4; v_gene: TRBV5-6; d_gene: TRBD1; abundance: once; CDR3nt: TGTGCCAGCAGCTTGGCCTGGACAGGGGTTAATGAAAAACTGTTTTTT; CDR3aa: CASSLAWTGVNEKLFF
j_gene: TRBJ2-3; v_gene: TRBV7-9; d_gene: .; abundance: once; CDR3nt: TGTGCCAGCAGCCCGGGAGCGACAGATACGCAGTATTTT; CDR3aa: CASSPGATDTQYF
j_gene: TRBJ2-7; v_gene: TRBV5-1; d_gene: TRBD1; abundance: .; CDR3nt: TGCGCCAGCAGCTTAGGTACGGGACAGGGGGAGGAGCAGTACTTC; CDR3aa: CASSLGTGQGEEQYF
j_gene: TRBJ2-1; v_gene: TRBV7-9; d_gene: TRBD2; abundance: .; CDR3nt: TGTGCCAGCAGCTTAGGGATAGCGGGGAGCTCCTACAATGAGCAGTTCTTC; CDR3aa: CASSLGIAGSSYNEQFF
j_gene: TRBJ1-3; v_gene: TRBV6-1; d_gene: .; abundance: .; CDR3nt: TGTGCCAGCAGTCTTGAGAGCTCTGGAAACACCATATATTTT; CDR3aa: CASSLESSGNTIYF
j_gene: TRBJ2-6; v_gene: TRBV5-6; d_gene: .; abundance: .; CDR3nt: TGTGCCAGCAGCTTGAAAGGGGCTGGGGCCAACGTCCTGACTTTC; CDR3aa: CASSLKGAGANVLTF
j_gene: TRBJ1-4; v_gene: TRBV5-8; d_gene: .; abundance: once; CDR3nt: TGTGCCAGCAGCCTCGGCGGTCTCGCCACTAATGAAAAACTGTTTTTT; CDR3aa: CASSLGGLATNEKLFF
j_gene: TRBJ2-7; v_gene: TRBV19; d_gene: .; abundance: .; CDR3nt: TGTGCCAGTAGTACCCAAGAGAAGCAGTACTTC; CDR3aa: CASSTQEKQYF
j_gene: TRBJ1-1; v_gene: TRBV2; d_gene: .; abundance: .; CDR3nt: TGTGCCAGCAGTGAAGGGGTGAGGACTGAAGCTTTCTTT; CDR3aa: CASSEGVRTEAFF
j_gene: TRBJ2-7; v_gene: TRBV28; d_gene: .; abundance: .; CDR3nt: TGTGCCAGCAGCCAAATACAGGGGGGGTCCTACGAGCAGTACTTC; CDR3aa: CASSQIQGGSYEQYF
j_gene: TRBJ2-3; v_gene: TRBV4-3; d_gene: .; abundance: once; CDR3nt: TGCGCCAGCAGCCAAGATGCCAGGGCGAAAAGCACAGATACGCAGTATTTT; CDR3aa: CASSQDARAKSTDTQYF